These 14 T cell receptor beta chains originate from one sample sequenced in a study of T cell responses to AZD1222 COVID-19 vaccine (dated by TCRdb to the early 2020s). The sample's time point label, decoded: about 28 days (+/-7) after the second vaccine dose. To prepare the library, the immunoSEQ multiplex PCR assay was applied. The table was pulled from immuneACCESS by TCRdb, which kept in-frame rearrangements only. Such tables lose some clones; where checked, under half of the loss comes from unresolved V genes, and the rest has no known cause. This sample has more than 150,000 clones in its table, and around 92% of those were observed once. Of the sample, approximately 1.3% falls within the top ten clones. This material consisted of peripheral blood, taken 28 days after the second AZD1222 dose. These receptors all stem from an adult who received the AZD1222 COVID-19 vaccine.

The chain joins TRBV7-3 to TRBJ2-7; TRBD1 is a possible D gene (5 bases). V shed 5 bases and J shed 4 bases, with 15 bases lying between them. The germline V gene encodes CDR1 SGHTA and CDR2 FQGTGA. This CDR3 is 14 amino acids long. The CDR3 DNA sequence: TGTGCCAGCAGCCAGGGCCCCGGGCTTTACGAGCAGTACTTC. Amino acids: CASSQGPGLYEQYF.

The CDR3 DNA reads TGTGCCAGCAGCTTAGCGAGGGCTAGTGGAGAGACCCAGTACTTC. Its translation is CASSLARASGETQYF. V usage is TRBV7-2 and J usage is TRBJ2-5, with D possibly matching TRBD2 (5 bases). This CDR3 is 15 amino acids long. With 0 bases removed from V and 4 bases from J, the gap between germline ends came to 12 bases. The germline V gene has CDR1 SGHTA and CDR2 FQGNSA. The whole variable domain, filled in from reference TRBV7-2 and TRBJ2-5, reads GAGVSQSPSNKVTEKGKDVELRCDPISGHTALYWYRQSLGQGLEFLIYFQGNSAPDKSGLPSDRFSAERTGGSVSTLTIQRTQQEDSAVYLCASSLARASGETQYFGPGTRLLVL.

DNA of the CDR3: TGCGCCAGCAGCCCGGGACAGGGGGCCGTCAGGGGTAATTCACCCCTCCACTTT. It translates to CASSPGQGAVRGNSPLHF. V usage is TRBV5-1 and J usage is TRBJ1-6; 12 nucleotides match TRBD1. The CDR3 contains 18 residues. Germline V gene lookup returns CDR1 SGHRS and CDR2 YFSETQ. Losses at the gene ends were 4 bases for V and 6 bases for J; bases not matched to a gene: 11. Together with reference TRBV5-1 and TRBJ1-6, the CDR3 gives the full variable domain: KAGVTQTPRYLIKTRGQQVTLSCSPISGHRSVSWYQQTPGQGLQFLFEYFSETQRNKGNFPGRFSGRQFSNSRSEMNVSTLELGDSALYLCASSPGQGAVRGNSPLHFGNGTRLTVT.

V usage is TRBV28 and J usage is TRBJ1-6; 9 bases are a match to TRBD1. Germline V lookup: CDR1 MDHEN, CDR2 SYDVKM. With 3 bases clipped from V and 5 bases from J, the junction kept 8 bases outside the gene matches. The CDR3 covers 17 residues. In DNA, the CDR3 is TGTGCCAGCAGTTTCTCCGGGACAGGGTTAGATAATTCACCCCTCCACTTT. The encoded protein is CASSFSGTGLDNSPLHF.

The rearrangement links TRBV2 to TRBJ1-2, with 7 bases identical to TRBD1. CDR1 is SNHLY, CDR2 FYNNEI, per germline. The CDR3 extends over 14 amino acids. Germline trimming cut 6 bases from V and 1 base from J; bases unmatched to any gene: 5. The CDR3 reads CASSAGDSNYGYTF. The CDR3 DNA follows: TGTGCCAGCAGCGCGGGGGACAGTAACTATGGCTACACCTTC. Complete variable domain (other parts from reference TRBV2 and TRBJ1-2): EPEVTQTPSHQVTQMGQEVILRCVPISNHLYFYWYRQILGQKVEFLVSFYNNEISEKSEIFDDQFSVERPDGSNFTLKIRSTKLEDSAMYFCASSAGDSNYGYTFGSGTRLTVV.

V gene TRBV29-1 combines with J gene TRBJ1-2, with a tentative D call TRBD1 (6 bases). The length of the CDR3 is 15 residues. Trimming removed 5 bases from V and 2 bases from J, with 18 bases in between. Germline CDR1 is SQVTM and CDR2 is ANQGSEA. The CDR3 loop is CSVNVTGTQNYGYTF. Written as DNA, the CDR3 is TGCAGCGTTAATGTAACAGGGACCCAGAACTATGGCTACACCTTC. Based on the CDR3 plus reference TRBV29-1 and TRBJ1-2, the full variable domain is SAVISQKPSRDICQRGTSLTIQCQVDSQVTMMFWYRQQPGQSLTLIATANQGSEATYESGFVIDKFPISRPNLTFSTLTVSNMSPEDSSIYLCSVNVTGTQNYGYTFGSGTRLTVV.

This chain links TRBV18 with TRBJ1-4, with a tentative D call TRBD1 (5 bases). The CDR3 runs to 16 residues. V lost 2 bases and J 2 bases, leaving 12 bases between the germline ends. CDR1 is KGHSH, CDR2 LQKENI, per germline. The CDR3 loop is CASSPMRGTTNEKLFF. CDR3 DNA: TGTGCCAGCTCACCAATGAGGGGAACGACTAATGAAAAACTGTTTTTT.

The rearrangement joins TRBV10-3 to TRBJ1-3; D not resolved. This CDR3 has 14 amino acids. Germline CDR1 and CDR2: ENHRY and SYGVKD. V lost 7 bases to trimming and J lost 0 bases, with 10 bases between them. This CDR3 is CAITEGVSGNTIYF. The CDR3 DNA reads as TGTGCCATCACCGAGGGAGTCTCTGGAAACACCATATATTTT.

CDR3 sequence: CASSPSGRPPTGELFF. The CDR3 DNA reads TGTGCCAGCAGCCCTAGCGGGAGGCCACCCACCGGGGAGCTGTTTTTT. J is TRBJ2-2 and V is TRBV9; TRBD2 matches at 11 bases. The CDR3 consists of 16 residues. With 4 bases clipped from V and 4 bases from J, the junction kept 6 bases outside the gene matches. Germline values: CDR1 SGDLS, CDR2 YYNGEE.

The J gene is TRBJ1-5, the V gene TRBV2, with D uncertain. The CDR3 extends over 13 amino acids. Per the germline V gene, CDR1 is SNHLY and CDR2 is FYNNEI. V was shortened by 5 bases and J by 0 bases, with 5 bases between the two germline ends. The CDR3 sequence is CASSLPSNQPQHF. In nucleotides, the CDR3 is TGTGCCAGCAGTCTCCCTAGCAATCAGCCCCAGCATTTT.

This chain connects TRBV5-1 to TRBJ1-2, with D tentatively TRBD1 (5 bases). This CDR3 region has 14 residues. V was trimmed by 2 bases and J by 6 bases, leaving 14 bases between them. Germline V gives CDR1 SGHRS, CDR2 YFSETQ. Written as DNA, the CDR3 is TGCGCCAGCAGCTTCGTCTCAGGGCGAGATGGCTACACCTTC. Encoded protein: CASSFVSGRDGYTF.

The chain carries TRBV6-1 and TRBJ2-7; perhaps TRBD2 as D (5 bases). The germline V and J ends were trimmed by 2 bases and 6 bases, with 20 bases remaining between them. The CDR3 loop spans 16 amino acids. The germline V gene has CDR1 MNHNS and CDR2 SASEGT. The CDR3 sequence: CASSEKPRAAGGEQYF. CDR3 nucleotide sequence: TGTGCCAGCAGTGAAAAGCCGAGGGCAGCCGGCGGCGAGCAGTACTTC.

The CDR3 DNA is TGTGCCAGCAGTGAAGCGTGGCAGGCCGGCTACACCTTC. This gives the protein CASSEAWQAGYTF. This rearrangement joins TRBV6-1 to TRBJ1-2; D unclear. Trimming pared 0 bases from V and 8 bases from J, leaving 10 bases between. This CDR3 contains 13 residues. Looked up from germline, CDR1 is MNHNS and CDR2 is SASEGT.

The V gene is TRBV30, the J gene TRBJ2-7; D remains ambiguous. Germline V gene lookup returns CDR1 GTSNPN and CDR2 SVGIG (reference sequence). V was cut by 5 bases and J by 0 bases, with 8 bases left in between. The CDR3 has 12 residues. CDR3 coding DNA: TGTGCCTGGGGGCTAAACTCCTACGAGCAGTACTTC. Translation: CAWGLNSYEQYF. The full variable domain, in which reference TRBV30 and TRBJ2-7 provide the parts outside the CDR3, is SQTIHQWPATLVQPVGSPLSLECTVEGTSNPNLYWYRQAAGRGLQLLFYSVGIGQISSEVPQNLSASRPQDRQFILSSKKLLLSDSGFYLCAWGLNSYEQYFGPGTRLTVT.